Shown below are 12 T cell receptor beta chains from a single sample sequenced in a study of blood T cell repertoires in COVID-19. The assay was immunoSEQ multiplex PCR, and TCRdb's table has in-frame clones only and misses some. The sample holds about 170,000 clones; roughly 82% are singletons and the top ten take 7%. The sequencing input was peripheral blood. These receptors were obtained from a woman aged 40 to 50 with COVID-19, enrolled during active disease.

V usage is TRBV4-1 and J usage is TRBJ2-7; weak D call: TRBD1 (6 bases). Trimming removed 5 bases from V and 2 bases from J, with 10 bases in between. The CDR3 has 13 residues. CDR1 is MGHRA and CDR2 is YSYEKL in the germline V gene. CDR3: CASSDRLTYEQYF. CDR3 bases: TGCGCCAGCAGCGACAGGTTGACCTACGAGCAGTACTTC.

This chain's CDR3 is CASSPGTGGIGELFF. CDR3 nucleotide sequence: TGTGCCAGTAGTCCTGGGACAGGGGGAATCGGGGAGCTGTTTTTT. This chain connects TRBV19 to TRBJ2-2; TRBD1 matches at 11 bases. Germline-derived CDR1 and CDR2 are LNHDA and SQIVND (reference sequence). The CDR3 is 15 amino acids. V lost 5 bases to trimming and J lost 7 bases; unmatched junction nucleotides: 6.

This clone turned up a few times. This chain uses TRBV10-1 with TRBJ2-3; D may be TRBD2 (7 bases). Germline V gene sequence: CDR1 WNHNN, CDR2 SYGVQD (reference sequence). This CDR3 contains 15 residues. Trimming took 4 bases from V and 1 from J, leaving 12 bases between them. The CDR3 loop reads CASSVGGRRTDTQYF. The CDR3 DNA is TGCGCCAGCAGTGTGGGGGGGCGTCGCACAGATACGCAGTATTTT.

The V and J genes are TRBV7-6 and TRBJ2-1; 12 bases map to TRBD2. J gave up 5 bases and V 1 base, and 9 bases lay outside the gene matches. Germline V gene lookup returns CDR1 SGHVS and CDR2 FNYEAQ. The length of the CDR3 is 18 residues. The CDR3 bases are TGTGCCAGCAGCTTAGGACTAGCGGGAGAACCCCGCGACAATGAGCAGTTCTTC. This sequence encodes CASSLGLAGEPRDNEQFF.

The J gene is TRBJ2-7, the V gene TRBV27, with D maybe TRBD1 (5 bases). The CDR3 totals 13 residues. Germline V lookup: CDR1 MNHEY, CDR2 SMNVEV (reference sequence). Trimming removed 3 bases from V and 3 bases from J, with 9 bases in between. The CDR3 reads CASSLARDYEQYF. The CDR3 nucleotides read TGTGCCAGCAGTTTGGCCAGGGACTACGAGCAGTACTTC.

The chain links TRBV6-1 to TRBJ1-5, with 9 bases matching TRBD1. The CDR3 sequence is 17 residues long. The trim removed 0 bases at V and 1 base at J, leaving 4 bases unmatched. Germline assignment: CDR1 MNHNS and CDR2 SASEGT. The CDR3 region is CASSEATGGRSNQPQHF. The CDR3 coding sequence is TGTGCCAGCAGTGAAGCGACAGGGGGACGCAGCAATCAGCCCCAGCATTTT.

The rearrangement joins TRBV11-2 to TRBJ2-7, with 9 bases that match TRBD1. Germline CDR1 and CDR2: SGHAT and FQNNGV. This CDR3 is 15 amino acids long. Germline trimming cut 6 bases from V and 4 bases from J; bases unmatched to any gene: 10. The CDR3 spells CASSYLPGQGYEQYF. The CDR3 DNA reads as TGTGCCAGCAGTTACCTCCCGGGACAGGGTTACGAGCAGTACTTC.

The J gene is TRBJ2-3, the V gene TRBV6-5; TRBD1 aligns across 9 bases. This CDR3 has 14 amino acids. Per germline, CDR1 MNHEY and CDR2 SVGAGI. Trimming removed 6 bases from V and 2 bases from J; junction bases left unmatched: 3. The CDR3 spells CASRGQGYTDTQYF. In DNA form, the CDR3 reads TGTGCCAGCAGGGGACAGGGATACACAGATACGCAGTATTTT.

On this clone itself: Germline is not matched at one junction end, which may reflect a read error. The same CDR3 arises from other DNA sequences in this sample as well. The J gene is TRBJ1-4, the V gene TRBV7-9; D is undetermined. The CDR3 has 11 amino acids. Germline CDR1 and CDR2: SEHNR and FQNEAQ (reference sequence). This CDR3 is CASSPDKKLFF. In DNA, the CDR3 is TGCGCCAGCAGCCCAGACAAAAAACTGTTTTTT.

This sequence joins TRBV19 and TRBJ2-1, with 7 positions matching TRBD2. The J segment lost 8 bases and the V segment lost 6 bases, leaving 10 bases of the junction unmatched. Germline CDR1 and CDR2: LNHDA and SQIVND (reference sequence). The CDR3 has 14 residues. CDR3 coding DNA: TGTGCCAGTAGGGCCCCCGCGGGGGACTATGAGCAGTTCTTC. Translating gives CASRAPAGDYEQFF.

This clone was observed a handful of times. This sequence joins TRBV5-6 and TRBJ2-7, with a weak D call TRBD2 (6 bases). V was clipped by 3 bases and J by 2 bases, with 18 bases between them. Germline assignment: CDR1 SGHDT and CDR2 YYEEEE. The CDR3 is 16 residues long. This CDR3 reads CASSWFSGTAPYEQYF. The DNA for the CDR3 is TGTGCCAGCAGCTGGTTCTCCGGGACTGCGCCCTACGAGCAGTACTTC.

V and J are TRBV19 and TRBJ2-3, with unresolved D. V dropped 3 bases and J dropped 0 bases, with 7 bases sitting between them. CDR1 is LNHDA, CDR2 SQIVND, per germline (reference sequence). CDR3 size: 14 residues. The CDR3 DNA follows: TGTGCCAGTAGTATCGCCGGTAGCACAGATACGCAGTATTTT. Translating it yields CASSIAGSTDTQYF.